The 6 T cell receptor beta chains listed next were all sequenced from one sample in a study of shared T cell receptors in the human thymus. The repertoire was sequenced with immunoSEQ multiplex PCR; TCRdb's copy has only in-frame clones and lacks some. The sample shows 600,000 to 900,000 clones, 80% to 90% of them seen only once. This sample also belongs to another study, concerning human thymus T cells.

Sequenced sample: thymocytes. The receptors were gathered from a girl under three years old with a congenital heart defect.

The chain links TRBV10-3 to TRBJ2-7; 10 bases are a match to TRBD1. Germline trimming cut 0 bases from V and 3 bases from J; bases unmatched to any gene: 5. The CDR3 loop spans 16 amino acids. Germline V gene lookup returns CDR1 ENHRY and CDR2 SYGVKD. Here the CDR3 DNA reads TGTGCCATCAGTGAGTCAGGGGACAGGGGTCGCTACGAGCAGTACTTC. Protein sequence: CAISESGDRGRYEQYF.

The chain uses TRBV30 and TRBJ2-1; TRBD2 is a possible D gene (7 bases). CDR1 is GTSNPN, CDR2 SVGIG, per germline (reference sequence). Trimming removed 2 bases from V and 3 bases from J, with 14 bases in between. The CDR3 loop spans 15 amino acids. In DNA form, the CDR3 reads TGTGCCTGGAGTTATCGAGGGGGGGTCTACAATGAGCAGTTCTTC. This codes for CAWSYRGGVYNEQFF.

This clone was observed a few times. The chain is built from TRBV19 and TRBJ1-6, with a possible D match to TRBD1 (5 bases). This CDR3 contains 15 residues. V lost 2 bases and J 10 bases, leaving 15 bases between the germline ends. Germline V gene data show CDR1 as LNHDA and CDR2 as SQIVND (reference sequence). The CDR3 here is CASSICFGGESPLHF. The CDR3, as DNA: TGTGCCAGTAGTATATGTTTCGGGGGTGAATCACCCCTCCACTTT.

This clone was picked up a small number of times. This chain connects TRBV11-2 to TRBJ2-1; TRBD2 aligns across 13 bases. V was clipped by 5 bases and J by 3 bases; unmatched bases: 13. Germline V gives CDR1 SGHAT, CDR2 FQNNGV. The CDR3 extends over 19 amino acids. The CDR3 spells CASSPRRTSGGPLYNEQFF. In DNA form, the CDR3 reads TGTGCCAGCAGCCCGCGCAGGACTAGCGGGGGCCCTCTCTACAATGAGCAGTTCTTC. Together with reference TRBV11-2 and TRBJ2-1, the CDR3 gives the full variable domain: EAGVAQSPRYKIIEKRQSVAFWCNPISGHATLYWYQQILGQGPKLLIQFQNNGVVDDSQLPKDRFSAERLKGVDSTLKIQPAKLEDSAVYLCASSPRRTSGGPLYNEQFFGPGTRLTVL.

The genes are TRBV11-2 and TRBJ1-1, with D unresolved. V lost 4 bases, J lost 4 bases, and 10 bases lay in between. The CDR3 covers 13 residues. CDR1 SGHAT and CDR2 FQNNGV come from the germline V gene. The CDR3 protein is CASSSEVVTEAFF. In nucleotides, the CDR3 is TGTGCCAGCAGCTCCGAGGTCGTCACTGAAGCTTTCTTT.

The J gene is TRBJ2-6, the V gene TRBV5-1; D might be TRBD2 (6 bases). The CDR3 sequence is 17 residues long. From germline, CDR1 is SGHRS and CDR2 YFSETQ. V lost 3 bases and J 0 bases, leaving 13 bases between the germline ends. CDR3 in DNA: TGCGCCAGCAGCTGGGGGACTCCGAGCTCTGGGGCCAACGTCCTGACTTTC. It specifies CASSWGTPSSGANVLTF.